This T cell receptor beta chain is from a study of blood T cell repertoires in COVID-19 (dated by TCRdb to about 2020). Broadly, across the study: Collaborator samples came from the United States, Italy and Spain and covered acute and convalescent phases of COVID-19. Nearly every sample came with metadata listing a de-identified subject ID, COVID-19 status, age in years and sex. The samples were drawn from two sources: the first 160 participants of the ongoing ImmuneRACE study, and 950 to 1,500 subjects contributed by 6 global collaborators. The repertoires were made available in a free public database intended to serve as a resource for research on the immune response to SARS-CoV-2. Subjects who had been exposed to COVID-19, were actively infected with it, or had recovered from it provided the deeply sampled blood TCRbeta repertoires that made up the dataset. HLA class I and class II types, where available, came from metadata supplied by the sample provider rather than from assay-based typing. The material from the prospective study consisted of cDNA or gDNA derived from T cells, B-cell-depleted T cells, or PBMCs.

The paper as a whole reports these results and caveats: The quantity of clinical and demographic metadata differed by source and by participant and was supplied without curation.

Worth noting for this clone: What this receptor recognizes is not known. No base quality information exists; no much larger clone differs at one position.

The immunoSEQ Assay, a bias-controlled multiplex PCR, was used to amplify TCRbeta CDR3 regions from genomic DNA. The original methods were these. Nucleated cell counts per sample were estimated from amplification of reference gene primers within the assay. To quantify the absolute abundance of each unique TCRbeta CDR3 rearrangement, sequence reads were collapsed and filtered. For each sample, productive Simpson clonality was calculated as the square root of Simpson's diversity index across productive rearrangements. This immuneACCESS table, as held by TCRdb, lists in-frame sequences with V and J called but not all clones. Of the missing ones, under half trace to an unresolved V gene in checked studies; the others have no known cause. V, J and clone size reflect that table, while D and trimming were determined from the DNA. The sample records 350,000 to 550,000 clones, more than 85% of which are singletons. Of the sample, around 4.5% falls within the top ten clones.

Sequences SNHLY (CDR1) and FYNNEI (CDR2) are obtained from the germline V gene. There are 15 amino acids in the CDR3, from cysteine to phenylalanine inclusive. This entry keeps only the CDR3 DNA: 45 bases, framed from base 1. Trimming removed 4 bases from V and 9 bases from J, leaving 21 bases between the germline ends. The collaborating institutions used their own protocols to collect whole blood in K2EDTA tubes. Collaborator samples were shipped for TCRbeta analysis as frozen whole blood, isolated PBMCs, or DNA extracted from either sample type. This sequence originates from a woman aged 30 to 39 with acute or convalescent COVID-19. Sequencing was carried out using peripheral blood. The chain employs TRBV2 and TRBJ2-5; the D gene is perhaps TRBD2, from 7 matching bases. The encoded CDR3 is CASSVEGGSREAQYF. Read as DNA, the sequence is TGTGCCAGCAGTGTTGAGGGGGGGTCCAGAGAAGCCCAGTACTTC.